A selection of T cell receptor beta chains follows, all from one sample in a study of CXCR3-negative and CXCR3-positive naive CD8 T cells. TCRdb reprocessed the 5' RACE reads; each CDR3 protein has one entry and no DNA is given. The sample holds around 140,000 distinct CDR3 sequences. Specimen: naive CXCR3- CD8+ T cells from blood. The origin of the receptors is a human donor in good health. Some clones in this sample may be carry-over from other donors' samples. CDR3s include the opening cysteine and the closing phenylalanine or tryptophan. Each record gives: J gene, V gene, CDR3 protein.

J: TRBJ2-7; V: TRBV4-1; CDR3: CASSQGPWGAADYYEQYF
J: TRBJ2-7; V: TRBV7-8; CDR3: CASSFSREQYF
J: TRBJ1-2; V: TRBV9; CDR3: CANSVEGYGYTF
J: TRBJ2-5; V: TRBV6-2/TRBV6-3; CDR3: CASSYLVIQETQYF
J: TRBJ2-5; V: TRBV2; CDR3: CASTGLVEETQYF
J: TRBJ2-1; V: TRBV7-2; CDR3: CASSLSAGGPWNEQIF
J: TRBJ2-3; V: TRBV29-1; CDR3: CSVGGQGGTDTQYF
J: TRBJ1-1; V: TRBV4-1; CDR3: CASSQSRTGSEAFF
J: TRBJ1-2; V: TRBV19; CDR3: CASTNRALRGYTF
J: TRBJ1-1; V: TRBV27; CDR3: CASKPDGSMNTEAFF
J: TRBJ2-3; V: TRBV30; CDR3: CAWSAWTVDTQYF
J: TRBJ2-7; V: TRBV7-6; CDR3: CASSLVGAGSYYEQYF
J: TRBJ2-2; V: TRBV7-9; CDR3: CASSLDFDTGELFF
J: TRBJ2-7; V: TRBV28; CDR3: CASSLFPDRGVFEQYF
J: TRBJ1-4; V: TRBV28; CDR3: CASSYSYPRDRATNEKLFF
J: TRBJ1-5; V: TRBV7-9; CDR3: CASSSGVQGWSNQPQHF
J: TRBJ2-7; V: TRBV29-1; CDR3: CSVVGGGRQGFYEQYF
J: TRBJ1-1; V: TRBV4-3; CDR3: CASTLRLTGNTEAFF
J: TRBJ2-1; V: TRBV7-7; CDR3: CASSSYPGNEQFF
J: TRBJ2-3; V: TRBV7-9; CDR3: CASSLERGKDTQYF
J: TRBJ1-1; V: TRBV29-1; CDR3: CSARGGSIWAFF
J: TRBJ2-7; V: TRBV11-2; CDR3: CASSLVMGSSYEQYF